The rows below give T cell receptor beta chains drawn from one sample of a study of cytomegalovirus exposure and HLA in healthy donors. Assay used: immunoSEQ multiplex PCR; TCRdb lists only in-frame clones, some missing. The repertoire holds approximately 97,000 clones, with about 95% as singletons. The sequencing input was PBMCs. The receptors stem from a woman aged 18-29 years in good health and CMV-seronegative. The CDR3 runs from the conserved cysteine through the conserved F or W. Fields, in order: J gene, V gene, D gene, clone size, CDR3 DNA, CDR3 protein. A D gene is named only where the DNA matches it firmly. Not every row has a clone size; where given, it reads once, few, many or a size class.

J: TRBJ2-2; V: TRBV27; D: TRBD1; size: -; DNA: TGTGCCAGCAGTTCCCCCTCGACAGGGGGGATTAACACCGGGGAGCTGTTTTTT; CDR3: CASSSPSTGGINTGELFF
J: TRBJ2-3; V: TRBV30; D: TRBD2; size: once; DNA: TGTGCCTGGAGTGTACCAGCGGGGGGGCGGGATACGCAGTATTTT; CDR3: CAWSVPAGGRDTQYF
J: TRBJ1-4; V: TRBV29-1; D: TRBD1; size: -; DNA: TGCAGCGTCACACGACCGGGACAGGGGGATGAAAAACTGTTTTTT; CDR3: CSVTRPGQGDEKLFF
J: TRBJ1-1; V: TRBV29-1; D: TRBD1; size: -; DNA: TGCAGCGTTGGGTTTAGGGACAGGGGGGCAGAAGCTTTCTTT; CDR3: CSVGFRDRGAEAFF
J: TRBJ2-5; V: TRBV5-6; D: TRBD1; size: -; DNA: TGTGCCAGCAGCTTCTCCGGGACAGGGGGACGAGAGACCCAGTACTTC; CDR3: CASSFSGTGGRETQYF
J: TRBJ1-4; V: TRBV27; D: TRBD1; size: -; DNA: TGTGCCAGCAGCAAACAGGGGACTAATGAAAAACTGTTTTTT; CDR3: CASSKQGTNEKLFF
J: TRBJ2-1; V: TRBV9; D: TRBD2; size: -; DNA: TGTGCCAGCAGCACCTGGACTAGCGGGAGTGGCAATGAGCAGTTCTTC; CDR3: CASSTWTSGSGNEQFF
J: TRBJ1-2; V: TRBV27; D: TRBD1; size: -; DNA: TGTGCCAGCAGTGCAACCGGGACAGGGGGTTATGGCTACACCTTC; CDR3: CASSATGTGGYGYTF
J: TRBJ2-2; V: TRBV9; D: TRBD2; size: -; DNA: TGTGCCAGCAGCGTTGGTAGCGGGGGGCTCGCGAACACCGGGGAGCTGTTTTTT; CDR3: CASSVGSGGLANTGELFF
J: TRBJ2-5; V: TRBV2; D: -; size: -; DNA: TGTGCCAGCAGTGCCCGACTCGCGTATGAGGAAGAGACCCAGTACTTC; CDR3: CASSARLAYEEETQYF
J: TRBJ2-7; V: TRBV19; D: -; size: -; DNA: TGTGCCACGCCCCGGGGTATCTACGAGCAGTACTTC; CDR3: CATPRGIYEQYF
J: TRBJ1-2; V: TRBV19; D: TRBD1; size: once; DNA: TGTGCCAGTAGTACGGTCCCGCGACAGGGGGCGATTGGCTACACCTTC; CDR3: CASSTVPRQGAIGYTF
J: TRBJ2-3; V: TRBV4-3; D: TRBD1; size: -; DNA: TGCGCCAGCAGCCAAGATGGGACAGGGGATACGCAGTATTTT; CDR3: CASSQDGTGDTQYF
J: TRBJ1-2; V: TRBV7-2; D: -; size: -; DNA: TGTGCCAGCAGCTTCCCCAGGGGCGGTAACTATGGCTACACCTTC; CDR3: CASSFPRGGNYGYTF
J: TRBJ2-1; V: TRBV13; D: -; size: -; DNA: TGTGCCAGCAGCTTAGGACAGGAGTACAATGAGCAGTTCTTC; CDR3: CASSLGQEYNEQFF
J: TRBJ1-1; V: TRBV2; D: TRBD1; size: -; DNA: TGTGCCAGCAGCCAGGACAGGGGCACTGAAGCTTTCTTT; CDR3: CASSQDRGTEAFF
J: TRBJ1-1; V: TRBV7-2; D: -; size: -; DNA: TGTGCCAGCAGACGAGTGTACACTGAAGCTTTCTTT; CDR3: CASRRVYTEAFF
J: TRBJ1-1; V: TRBV6-6; D: TRBD1; size: -; DNA: TGTGCCAGCAGGGGGGGACAGGGTAAAGCTTTCTTT; CDR3: CASRGGQGKAFF
J: TRBJ2-6; V: TRBV18; D: TRBD1; size: -; DNA: TGTGCCAGCTCACAGGGACAGGGCTCTGGGGCCAACGTCCTGACTTTC; CDR3: CASSQGQGSGANVLTF
J: TRBJ2-7; V: TRBV7-9; D: -; size: -; DNA: TGTGCCAGCAGCATCCCAGGGGCGCTTGAGCAGTACTTC; CDR3: CASSIPGALEQYF
J: TRBJ2-3; V: TRBV14; D: TRBD2; size: few; DNA: TGTGCCAGCAGCCCCCTATCCGGACTAGCGGGAGGCCTAAGCACAGATACGCAGTATTTT; CDR3: CASSPLSGLAGGLSTDTQYF
J: TRBJ2-1; V: TRBV7-3; D: TRBD2; size: -; DNA: TGTGCCAGCAGCTTAGCTAGCGGGGGGGCATATGAGCAGTTCTTC; CDR3: CASSLASGGAYEQFF
J: TRBJ2-2; V: TRBV6-1; D: TRBD1; size: -; DNA: TGTGCCAGCAAGAGAGGACAGGGGGAAACCGGGGAGCTGTTTTTT; CDR3: CASKRGQGETGELFF
J: TRBJ1-1; V: TRBV18; D: TRBD1; size: once; DNA: TGTGCCAGCTCACCACGCACCGGGGGACAGCCCTTGAACACTGAAGCTTTCTTT; CDR3: CASSPRTGGQPLNTEAFF
J: TRBJ2-2; V: TRBV10-2; D: TRBD2; size: -; DNA: TGCGCCAGCAAGGGGACTACGCTGAACACCGGGGAGCTGTTTTTT; CDR3: CASKGTTLNTGELFF
J: TRBJ2-7; V: TRBV4-3; D: TRBD1; size: -; DNA: TGCGCCAGCAGCCAAGATAGGTTGGACAGGGAGTGGGGCGAGCAGTACTTC; CDR3: CASSQDRLDREWGEQYF
J: TRBJ2-1; V: TRBV5-6; D: TRBD1; size: once; DNA: TGTGCCGGCCAACGGACAGGGATAAGTCATGAGCAGTTCTTC; CDR3: CAGQRTGISHEQFF
J: TRBJ2-2; V: TRBV7-9; D: -; size: -; DNA: TGTGCCAGCAGCCGACAATACACCGGGGAGCTGTTTTTT; CDR3: CASSRQYTGELFF
J: TRBJ1-1; V: TRBV5-4; D: -; size: -; DNA: TGTGCCAGCAGCCTAGACCTACAGGGAAACACTGAAGCTTTCTTT; CDR3: CASSLDLQGNTEAFF
J: TRBJ1-1; V: TRBV4-1; D: TRBD1; size: -; DNA: TGCGCCAGCAGCCAAGGACAGGGGAACACTGAAGCTTTCTTT; CDR3: CASSQGQGNTEAFF
J: TRBJ2-7; V: TRBV5-4; D: -; size: -; DNA: TGTGCCAGCAGCCTGGGGGGCGGGGCCTCCTACGAGCAGTACTTC; CDR3: CASSLGGGASYEQYF
J: TRBJ2-1; V: TRBV10-1; D: TRBD2; size: -; DNA: TGCGCCAGCAGCGAGACTAGCGGGATCCGCTCCCGCTACAATGAGCAGTTCTTC; CDR3: CASSETSGIRSRYNEQFF
J: TRBJ2-3; V: TRBV19; D: -; size: -; DNA: TGTGCCAGTAGTAACACAGGGACCTGGGGGTATACGCAGTATTTT; CDR3: CASSNTGTWGYTQYF
J: TRBJ2-7; V: TRBV7-6; D: -; size: -; DNA: TGTGCCAGCAGCTCCCTCGAGGCAGCCATCTACGAGCAGTACTTC; CDR3: CASSSLEAAIYEQYF
J: TRBJ2-7; V: TRBV6-6; D: TRBD2; size: -; DNA: TGTGCCAGCAGCCCCGATCTAGCGGGAGGGCCGAGAGAGCAGTACTTC; CDR3: CASSPDLAGGPREQYF